These 5 T cell receptor beta chains were sequenced from one sample in a study of blood T cell repertoires in COVID-19. Libraries were prepared by immunoSEQ multiplex PCR; TCRdb keeps only in-frame clonotypes and omits some of them. The table has about 210,000 clones, about 86% seen once. The specimen sequenced was peripheral blood. The receptors stem from a middle-aged man with active or convalescent COVID-19.

The chain has TRBV11-2 and TRBJ1-5; TRBD1 is a possible D gene (6 bases). The CDR3 has 14 amino acids. From germline, CDR1 is SGHAT and CDR2 FQNNGV. Between the trimmed V and J ends, which lost 7 bases and 4 bases, there was a span of 14 bases. CDR3 protein: CASIPGHANQPQHF. DNA of the CDR3: TGTGCCAGCATCCCGGGACACGCGAATCAGCCCCAGCATTTT.

This chain connects TRBV29-1 to TRBJ2-3; 8 bases are a match to TRBD1. The CDR3 totals 11 residues. Trimming at V came to 6 bases and at J to 6 bases, leaving 2 bases not matched to a gene. Germline-derived CDR1 and CDR2 are SQVTM and ANQGSEA. The CDR3 sequence is CSVRQGDTQYF. CDR3 nucleotide sequence: TGCAGCGTACGACAGGGGGATACGCAGTATTTT.

The V and J genes are TRBV11-2 and TRBJ2-7; maybe TRBD2 (5 bases). CDR1 SGHAT and CDR2 FQNNGV come from the germline V gene. This CDR3 is built from 15 residues. The V end was cut by 11 bases, the J end by 1 base, with 21 bases between. CDR3 DNA: TGTGCCTCCCGGGGAATAGGTTCGCTGTCCTACGAGCAGTACTTC. This sequence encodes CASRGIGSLSYEQYF.

This clone has just one count. V is TRBV3-1 (or the pseudogene TRBV3-2) and J is TRBJ2-5; 10 positions agree with TRBD2. The CDR3 spans 15 residues. V shed 6 bases and J 3 bases; nucleotides not matched to a gene: 7. CDR1 and CDR2 (germline): LGHDT, YNNKEL (reference sequence). The CDR3 here is CASSSRTSGEETQYF. The CDR3 nucleotides are TGTGCCAGCAGTTCAAGGACTAGCGGAGAAGAGACCCAGTACTTC.

This sequence joins TRBV11-3 and TRBJ2-2; 7 nucleotides agree with TRBD1. V was clipped by 0 bases and J by 8 bases; unmatched bases: 9. Germline-derived CDR1 and CDR2 are SGHNT and YENEEA. The CDR3 runs 16 residues. The CDR3 bases are TGTGCCAGCAGCTTAGATGTTTCGACAGGGCTAGGGGAGCTGTTTTTT. Protein: CASSLDVSTGLGELFF.